The 14 T cell receptor beta chains in this list originate from one sample, sequenced in a study of shared clonotypes between healthy human individuals. Positive CCR7 selection of CD45RO-negative cells yielded the naive CD8 cells, and terminally differentiated effector memory CD45RA+ cells were excluded. Here immunoSEQ multiplex PCR was the method, and the copy in TCRdb shows in-frame clones only, minus some. The sample records fewer than 850,000 clones, approximately 97% being singletons. Specimen: naive CD8+ T cells sorted from blood. These receptor sequences come from a young man in good health.

Comment on this clone: This sample also contains other DNA sequences that code for the same CDR3. Here the CDR3 DNA reads TGTGCCAGCAGCTTGGGCCGATCCACAGATACGCAGTATTTT. The encoded protein is CASSLGRSTDTQYF. The gene calls are TRBV11-2 and TRBJ2-3; no clear D gene. This CDR3 region has 14 residues. CDR1 and CDR2 (germline): SGHAT, FQNNGV. V was trimmed by 3 bases and J by 2 bases, leaving 9 bases between them.

The chain is built from TRBV7-9 and TRBJ2-2; D perhaps matches TRBD2 (5 bases). The CDR3 is made up of 17 amino acids. Germline CDR1 reads SEHNR; CDR2 reads FQNEAQ (reference sequence). Trimming pared 5 bases from V and 2 bases from J, leaving 18 bases between. CDR3 amino acids: CASSLGRGGLNTGELFF. CDR3 coding DNA: TGTGCCAGCAGCCTAGGGCGAGGCGGACTCAACACCGGGGAGCTGTTTTTT.

The chain links TRBV29-1 to TRBJ1-1, with a possible D match to TRBD1 (6 bases). The V end was cut by 4 bases, the J end by 0 bases, with 15 bases between. CDR1 SQVTM and CDR2 ANQGSEA come from the germline V gene. This CDR3 is built from 15 residues. The CDR3 DNA follows: TGCAGCGTTGCAGGGGATGTTCATTTGAACACTGAAGCTTTCTTT. It encodes CSVAGDVHLNTEAFF.

The chain combines TRBV5-8 with TRBJ2-7; 7 bases are a match to TRBD2. The CDR3 consists of 15 residues. From germline, CDR1 is SGHTS and CDR2 YDEGEE. V shed 0 bases and J 5 bases; nucleotides not matched to a gene: 8. DNA for the CDR3: TGTGCCAGCAGCTTGGGGTGGGAGGGCCTCCACGAGCAGTACTTC. Protein sequence: CASSLGWEGLHEQYF.

The V and J genes are TRBV9 and TRBJ2-1; possibly TRBD2 for D (6 bases). The CDR3 is 15 residues long. Germline V lookup: CDR1 SGDLS, CDR2 YYNGEE. Trimming took off 0 bases at V and 4 bases at J, with 11 bases between the two ends. The CDR3 loop is CASSVARTTYNEQFF. DNA for the CDR3: TGTGCCAGCAGCGTAGCTAGGACTACTTACAATGAGCAGTTCTTC. Variable domain in full (rest from reference TRBV9 and TRBJ2-1): DSGVTQTPKHLITATGQRVTLRCSPRSGDLSVYWYQQSLDQGLQFLIQYYNGEERAKGNILERFSAQQFPDLHSELNLSSLELGDSALYFCASSVARTTYNEQFFGPGTRLTVL.

The chain employs TRBV5-6 and TRBJ1-1, with 7 nucleotides matching TRBD1. CDR1 and CDR2 (germline): SGHDT, YYEEEE. V lost 2 bases, J lost 6 bases, and 1 base stayed unmatched. The CDR3 runs 12 residues. The CDR3 sequence: CASSFGTAEAFF. The CDR3, as DNA: TGTGCCAGCAGCTTCGGGACAGCTGAAGCTTTCTTT.

This clone appeared a single time. This chain links TRBV30 with TRBJ1-4, with D tentatively TRBD1 (5 bases). The CDR3 loop spans 17 amino acids. The V and J ends lost 3 bases and 5 bases respectively, with 22 bases between them. Germline V gene data show CDR1 as GTSNPN and CDR2 as SVGIG (reference sequence). This CDR3 reads CAWRPGYPLTENEKLFF. The CDR3 coding sequence is TGTGCCTGGAGGCCAGGGTATCCCCTGACTGAAAATGAAAAACTGTTTTTT. Using reference TRBV30 and TRBJ1-4 for the parts outside the CDR3, the full variable domain is SQTIHQWPATLVQPVGSPLSLECTVEGTSNPNLYWYRQAAGRGLQLLFYSVGIGQISSEVPQNLSASRPQDRQFILSSKKLLLSDSGFYLCAWRPGYPLTENEKLFFGSGTQLSVL.

The chain joins TRBV7-6 to TRBJ2-5; D is ambiguous. The CDR3 spans 16 residues. Germline CDR1 reads SGHVS; CDR2 reads FNYEAQ. V lost 1 base, J lost 3 bases, and 15 bases lay in between. The chain's CDR3 is CASSLEFELPKETQYF. In DNA form, the CDR3 reads TGTGCCAGCAGCTTAGAGTTCGAACTCCCCAAAGAGACCCAGTACTTC.

The gene calls are TRBV7-9 and TRBJ2-7, with a tentative D call TRBD1 (6 bases). The ends were cut back, 1 base at V and 4 bases at J, with 20 bases in the middle. Germline lookup yields CDR1 SEHNR and CDR2 FQNEAQ (reference sequence). The CDR3 runs to 17 residues. The CDR3 loop is CASSLGSTGVSGYEQYF. The CDR3 DNA reads as TGTGCCAGCAGCTTAGGGTCGACAGGCGTATCGGGGTACGAGCAGTACTTC.

This chain links TRBV5-1 with TRBJ2-3; 7 bases are shared with TRBD2. The CDR3 is 16 residues long. CDR1 is SGHRS and CDR2 is YFSETQ in the germline V gene. V was pared by 1 base and J by 1 base, with 6 bases of the junction left unmatched. The CDR3 DNA follows: TGCGCCAGCAGCTTGAAGGCTAGCGGACGCACAGATACGCAGTATTTT. Protein product: CASSLKASGRTDTQYF.

The J gene is TRBJ1-4, the V gene TRBV6-6; the D gene is possibly TRBD1 (6 bases). Trimming pared 2 bases from V and 3 bases from J, leaving 13 bases between. Germline V gene sequence: CDR1 MNHNY, CDR2 SVGAGI (reference sequence). CDR3 length: 16 amino acids. Here the CDR3 reads CASSYVGGQPNEKLFF. For the CDR3, the DNA is TGTGCCAGCAGTTACGTCGGCGGACAGCCTAATGAAAAACTGTTTTTT.

The rearrangement uses TRBV5-4 and TRBJ2-6; unclear D gene. Trimming took off 0 bases at V and 0 bases at J, with 13 bases between the two ends. This CDR3 is 18 amino acids long. Germline V lookup: CDR1 SGHNT, CDR2 YYREEE (reference sequence). The CDR3, as DNA: TGTGCCAGCAGCTTGGCCCACTCAGTCTTCTCTGGGGCCAACGTCCTGACTTTC. Its protein product is CASSLAHSVFSGANVLTF.

The gene calls are TRBV25-1 and TRBJ2-7; D ambiguous. This CDR3 comprises 12 residues. V was cut by 3 bases and J by 3 bases, with 6 bases left in between. The germline V gene has CDR1 MGHDK and CDR2 SYGVNS. This CDR3 reads CASSDSVYEQYF. As DNA, the CDR3 is TGTGCCAGCAGTGACAGTGTCTACGAGCAGTACTTC.

This chain uses TRBV29-1 with TRBJ2-2; TRBD2 agrees at 11 bases. J gave up 3 bases and V 7 bases, and 4 bases lay outside the gene matches. Germline V gives CDR1 SQVTM, CDR2 ANQGSEA. CDR3 length: 14 residues. In DNA form, the CDR3 reads TGCAGCGGTCGGACTAGCGGGTACACCGGGGAGCTGTTTTTT. This sequence encodes CSGRTSGYTGELFF.